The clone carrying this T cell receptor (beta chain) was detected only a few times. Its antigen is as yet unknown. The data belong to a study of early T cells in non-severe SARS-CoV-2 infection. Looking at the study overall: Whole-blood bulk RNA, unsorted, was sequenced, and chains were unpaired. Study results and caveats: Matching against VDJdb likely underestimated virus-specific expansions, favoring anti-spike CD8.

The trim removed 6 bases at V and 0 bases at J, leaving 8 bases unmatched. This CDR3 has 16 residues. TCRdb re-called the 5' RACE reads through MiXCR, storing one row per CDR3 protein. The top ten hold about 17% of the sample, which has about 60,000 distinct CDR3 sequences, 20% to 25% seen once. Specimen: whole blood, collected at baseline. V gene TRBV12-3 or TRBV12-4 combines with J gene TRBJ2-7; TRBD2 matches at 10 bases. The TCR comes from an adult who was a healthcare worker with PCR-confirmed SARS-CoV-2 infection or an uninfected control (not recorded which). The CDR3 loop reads CASSRSGGQSSYEQYF. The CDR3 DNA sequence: TGTGCCAGCAGCCGTAGCGGGGGGCAGAGCTCCTACGAGCAGTACTTC.